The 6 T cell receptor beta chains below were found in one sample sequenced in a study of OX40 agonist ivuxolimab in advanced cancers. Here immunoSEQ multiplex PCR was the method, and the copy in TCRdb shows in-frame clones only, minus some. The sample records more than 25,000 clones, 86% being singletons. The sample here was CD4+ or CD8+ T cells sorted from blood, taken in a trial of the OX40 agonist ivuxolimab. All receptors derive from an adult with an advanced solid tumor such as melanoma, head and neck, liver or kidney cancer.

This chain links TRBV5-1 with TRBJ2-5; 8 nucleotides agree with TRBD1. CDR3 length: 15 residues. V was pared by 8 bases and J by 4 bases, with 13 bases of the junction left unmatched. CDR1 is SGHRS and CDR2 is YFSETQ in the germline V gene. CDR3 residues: CASTTDPGQVETQYF. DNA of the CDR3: TGCGCCAGTACGACCGACCCGGGACAGGTAGAGACCCAGTACTTC. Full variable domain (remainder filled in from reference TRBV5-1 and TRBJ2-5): KAGVTQTPRYLIKTRGQQVTLSCSPISGHRSVSWYQQTPGQGLQFLFEYFSETQRNKGNFPGRFSGRQFSNSRSEMNVSTLELGDSALYLCASTTDPGQVETQYFGPGTRLLVL.

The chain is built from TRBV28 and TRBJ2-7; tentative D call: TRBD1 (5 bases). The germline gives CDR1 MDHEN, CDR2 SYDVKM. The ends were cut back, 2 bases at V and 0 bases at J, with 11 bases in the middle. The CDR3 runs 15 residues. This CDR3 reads CASSLTPGNSYEQYF. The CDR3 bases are TGTGCCAGCAGTTTAACCCCAGGGAACTCCTACGAGCAGTACTTC. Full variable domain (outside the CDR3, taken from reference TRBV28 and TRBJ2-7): DVKVTQSSRYLVKRTGEKVFLECVQDMDHENMFWYRQDPGLGLRLIYFSYDVKMKEKGDIPEGYSVSREKKERFSLILESASTNQTSMYLCASSLTPGNSYEQYFGPGTRLTVT.

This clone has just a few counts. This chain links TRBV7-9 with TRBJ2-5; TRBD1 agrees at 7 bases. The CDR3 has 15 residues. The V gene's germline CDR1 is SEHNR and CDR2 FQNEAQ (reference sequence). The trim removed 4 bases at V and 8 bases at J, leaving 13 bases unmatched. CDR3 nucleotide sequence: TGTGCCAGCAGCTCCGAAGGCCTGGGACAGACAACCCAGTACTTC. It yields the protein CASSSEGLGQTTQYF.

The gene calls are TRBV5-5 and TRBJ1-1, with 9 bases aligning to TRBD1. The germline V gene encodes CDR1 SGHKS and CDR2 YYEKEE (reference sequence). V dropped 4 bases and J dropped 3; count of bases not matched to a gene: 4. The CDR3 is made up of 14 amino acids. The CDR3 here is CASSPTGGYTEAFF. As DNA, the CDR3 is TGTGCCAGCAGCCCGACAGGGGGATACACTGAAGCTTTCTTT.

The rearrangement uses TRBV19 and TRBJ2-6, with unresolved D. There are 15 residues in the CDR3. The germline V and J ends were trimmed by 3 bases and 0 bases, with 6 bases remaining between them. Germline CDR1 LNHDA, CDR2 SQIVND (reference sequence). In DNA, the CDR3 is TGTGCCAGTAGTATTGTAGTCTCTGGGGCCAACGTCCTGACTTTC. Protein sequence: CASSIVVSGANVLTF.

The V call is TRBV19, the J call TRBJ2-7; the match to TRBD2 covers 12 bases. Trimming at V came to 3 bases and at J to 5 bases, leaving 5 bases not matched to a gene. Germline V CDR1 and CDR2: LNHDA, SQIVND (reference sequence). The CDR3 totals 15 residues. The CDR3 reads CASSIWTSGIDEQYF. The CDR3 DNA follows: TGTGCCAGTAGTATCTGGACTAGCGGGATTGACGAGCAGTACTTC.